A selection of T cell receptor beta chains follows, all from one sample in a study of blood T cell repertoires in COVID-19. TCRdb's copy holds only in-frame clones and misses some; the assay was immunoSEQ multiplex PCR. The data hold around 220,000 clones, with around 88% observed a single time. The sequencing input was peripheral blood. The receptor set was obtained from a man younger than 35 with active or convalescent COVID-19. Both conserved end residues are part of each CDR3. D genes are given only for firm matches. The size field is filled for only some rows; it gives once, few, many or a size class.

CDR3 length: 14; J gene: TRBJ2-5; V gene: TRBV2; D gene: TRBD2; clone size: -; CDR3 protein: CASSDVLAEETQYF; CDR3 DNA: TGTGCCAGCAGTGACGTACTAGCGGAAGAGACCCAGTACTTC
CDR3 length: 16; J gene: TRBJ2-1; V gene: TRBV19; D gene: -; clone size: -; CDR3 protein: CASSIEGGRSWNEQFF; CDR3 DNA: TGTGCCAGTAGTATAGAGGGGGGGCGGTCATGGAATGAGCAGTTCTTC
CDR3 length: 13; J gene: TRBJ1-1; V gene: TRBV12-3/TRBV12-4; D gene: -; clone size: -; CDR3 protein: CASSLSLNTEAFF; CDR3 DNA: TGTGCCAGCAGTTTAAGCTTGAACACTGAAGCTTTCTTT
CDR3 length: 14; J gene: TRBJ2-7; V gene: TRBV28; D gene: -; clone size: -; CDR3 protein: CASSYIFPSYEQYF; CDR3 DNA: TGTGCCAGCAGTTATATCTTCCCGAGCTACGAGCAGTACTTC
CDR3 length: 14; J gene: TRBJ2-2; V gene: TRBV6-5; D gene: TRBD2; clone size: -; CDR3 protein: CASLAGGLFGELFF; CDR3 DNA: TGTGCCAGCCTAGCGGGAGGGCTCTTCGGGGAGCTGTTTTTT
CDR3 length: 17; J gene: TRBJ1-5; V gene: TRBV28; D gene: -; clone size: -; CDR3 protein: CASSSVWQGSSNQPQHF; CDR3 DNA: TGTGCCAGCAGCTCAGTATGGCAGGGTTCTTCCAATCAGCCCCAGCATTTT
CDR3 length: 14; J gene: TRBJ2-5; V gene: TRBV28; D gene: -; clone size: -; CDR3 protein: CASSLRGPQETQYF; CDR3 DNA: TGTGCCAGCAGTTTAAGGGGCCCGCAAGAGACCCAGTACTTC
CDR3 length: 15; J gene: TRBJ1-5; V gene: TRBV19; D gene: -; clone size: -; CDR3 protein: CASSMGWGGTQPQHF; CDR3 DNA: TGTGCCAGTAGTATGGGCTGGGGGGGGACTCAGCCCCAGCATTTT
CDR3 length: 14; J gene: TRBJ1-4; V gene: TRBV28; D gene: -; clone size: -; CDR3 protein: CASNALGSYEKLFF; CDR3 DNA: TGTGCCAGCAATGCCTTGGGGAGTTATGAAAAACTGTTTTTT
CDR3 length: 14; J gene: TRBJ2-3; V gene: TRBV6-1; D gene: TRBD1; clone size: once; CDR3 protein: CASSEAQGADTQYF; CDR3 DNA: TGTGCCAGCAGTGAAGCGCAGGGGGCAGATACGCAGTATTTT
CDR3 length: 16; J gene: TRBJ2-1; V gene: TRBV15; D gene: -; clone size: -; CDR3 protein: CATDGGGTSSYNEQFF; CDR3 DNA: TGTGCCACCGATGGGGGGGGCACCAGCTCCTACAATGAGCAGTTCTTC
CDR3 length: 19; J gene: TRBJ1-1; V gene: TRBV21-1; D gene: -; clone size: -; CDR3 protein: CASSKATGGRRAMNTEAFF; CDR3 DNA: TGTGCCAGCAGCAAAGCTACGGGGGGGCGACGAGCCATGAACACTGAAGCTTTCTTT
CDR3 length: 16; J gene: TRBJ2-7; V gene: TRBV7-6; D gene: TRBD2; clone size: -; CDR3 protein: CASSLAPPGGGSEQYF; CDR3 DNA: TGTGCCAGCAGCTTAGCGCCCCCGGGAGGGGGGTCCGAGCAGTACTTC
CDR3 length: 15; J gene: TRBJ1-5; V gene: TRBV19; D gene: -; clone size: -; CDR3 protein: CASSMGTPAHGPQHF; CDR3 DNA: TGTGCCAGTAGTATGGGGACACCCGCTCATGGACCCCAGCATTTT
CDR3 length: 14; J gene: TRBJ2-7; V gene: TRBV7-8; D gene: TRBD1; clone size: -; CDR3 protein: CASSLVDRGHEQYF; CDR3 DNA: TGTGCCAGCAGCTTAGTTGACAGGGGGCACGAGCAGTACTTC
CDR3 length: 14; J gene: TRBJ1-3; V gene: TRBV9; D gene: -; clone size: -; CDR3 protein: CASSLTTDRNTIYF; CDR3 DNA: TGTGCCAGCAGCCTAACAACTGACAGGAACACCATATATTTT
CDR3 length: 14; J gene: TRBJ2-5; V gene: TRBV5-1; D gene: TRBD1; clone size: once; CDR3 protein: CASSLQGAQETQYF; CDR3 DNA: TGCGCCAGCAGCTTACAGGGGGCACAAGAGACCCAATACTTC
CDR3 length: 16; J gene: TRBJ2-2; V gene: TRBV7-6; D gene: TRBD2; clone size: -; CDR3 protein: CASSPVGGSGTGELFF; CDR3 DNA: TGTGCCAGCAGCCCAGTGGGCGGGAGTGGCACCGGGGAGCTGTTTTTT
CDR3 length: 15; J gene: TRBJ1-2; V gene: TRBV5-1; D gene: -; clone size: -; CDR3 protein: CASSPAGEIFYGYTF; CDR3 DNA: TGCGCCAGCAGCCCGGCAGGGGAAATTTTCTATGGCTACACCTTC
CDR3 length: 13; J gene: TRBJ1-1; V gene: TRBV3-1/TRBV3-2; D gene: -; clone size: once; CDR3 protein: CASKKTGNTEAFF; CDR3 DNA: TGTGCCAGCAAAAAGACTGGGAACACTGAAGCTTTCTTT
CDR3 length: 15; J gene: TRBJ1-2; V gene: TRBV3-1/TRBV3-2; D gene: -; clone size: few; CDR3 protein: CASSLGAARGGGYTF; CDR3 DNA: TGTGCCAGCAGCCTGGGAGCGGCTCGGGGAGGGGGCTACACCTTC
CDR3 length: 14; J gene: TRBJ2-3; V gene: TRBV15; D gene: -; clone size: -; CDR3 protein: CATSRVPSADTQYF; CDR3 DNA: TGTGCCACCAGCAGAGTCCCTAGTGCAGATACGCAGTATTTT
CDR3 length: 14; J gene: TRBJ1-1; V gene: TRBV19; D gene: -; clone size: -; CDR3 protein: CASSIVVRGTEAFF; CDR3 DNA: TGTGCCAGTAGTATAGTAGTTCGGGGGACCGAAGCTTTCTTT
CDR3 length: 14; J gene: TRBJ2-7; V gene: TRBV30; D gene: -; clone size: -; CDR3 protein: CAWSVSSGGYKQYF; CDR3 DNA: TGTGCCTGGAGTGTAAGCAGTGGAGGGTACAAGCAGTACTTC
CDR3 length: 10; J gene: TRBJ1-3; V gene: TRBV6-1; D gene: -; clone size: -; CDR3 protein: CASSEAGLYF; CDR3 DNA: TGTGCCAGCAGTGAGGCAGGTCTATATTTT
CDR3 length: 12; J gene: TRBJ1-1; V gene: TRBV19; D gene: TRBD1; clone size: -; CDR3 protein: CASKEGAGEAFF; CDR3 DNA: TGTGCCAGTAAAGAGGGGGCCGGAGAGGCTTTCTTT
CDR3 length: 14; J gene: TRBJ1-2; V gene: TRBV3-1/TRBV3-2; D gene: -; clone size: -; CDR3 protein: CASSSRGGGLGYTF; CDR3 DNA: TGTGCCAGCAGCTCCCGGGGCGGGGGGCTAGGCTACACCTTC
CDR3 length: 16; J gene: TRBJ1-3; V gene: TRBV18; D gene: -; clone size: -; CDR3 protein: CASSPDSFSSGNTIYF; CDR3 DNA: TGTGCCAGCTCGCCGGACAGCTTCTCCTCTGGAAACACCATATATTTT
CDR3 length: 14; J gene: TRBJ1-1; V gene: TRBV5-1; D gene: TRBD1; clone size: -; CDR3 protein: CASSLGQGVTEAFF; CDR3 DNA: TGCGCCAGCAGCTTGGGACAGGGGGTCACTGAAGCTTTCTTT
CDR3 length: 14; J gene: TRBJ1-2; V gene: TRBV30; D gene: -; clone size: -; CDR3 protein: CAWSVQGLNYGYTF; CDR3 DNA: TGTGCCTGGAGTGTACAGGGTCTCAACTATGGCTACACCTTC
CDR3 length: 14; J gene: TRBJ1-2; V gene: TRBV5-1; D gene: -; clone size: -; CDR3 protein: CASSAWGYNYGYTF; CDR3 DNA: TGCGCCAGCAGCGCCTGGGGCTACAACTATGGCTACACCTTC
CDR3 length: 13; J gene: TRBJ2-2; V gene: TRBV12-3/TRBV12-4; D gene: -; clone size: -; CDR3 protein: CASSGENTGELFF; CDR3 DNA: TGTGCCAGCAGCGGGGAGAACACCGGGGAGCTGTTTTTT
CDR3 length: 15; J gene: TRBJ2-7; V gene: TRBV5-1; D gene: TRBD2; clone size: few; CDR3 protein: CASSLTSGFSYEQYF; CDR3 DNA: TGCGCCAGCAGCTTGACTAGCGGGTTTTCCTACGAGCAGTACTTC
CDR3 length: 15; J gene: TRBJ1-5; V gene: TRBV19; D gene: -; clone size: few; CDR3 protein: CASSIAPYSNQPQHF; CDR3 DNA: TGTGCCAGTAGTATAGCTCCGTATAGCAATCAGCCCCAGCATTTT
CDR3 length: 15; J gene: TRBJ1-1; V gene: TRBV14; D gene: -; clone size: -; CDR3 protein: CASSPVGGSNTEAFF; CDR3 DNA: TGTGCCAGCAGCCCCGTCGGGGGATCGAACACTGAAGCTTTCTTT